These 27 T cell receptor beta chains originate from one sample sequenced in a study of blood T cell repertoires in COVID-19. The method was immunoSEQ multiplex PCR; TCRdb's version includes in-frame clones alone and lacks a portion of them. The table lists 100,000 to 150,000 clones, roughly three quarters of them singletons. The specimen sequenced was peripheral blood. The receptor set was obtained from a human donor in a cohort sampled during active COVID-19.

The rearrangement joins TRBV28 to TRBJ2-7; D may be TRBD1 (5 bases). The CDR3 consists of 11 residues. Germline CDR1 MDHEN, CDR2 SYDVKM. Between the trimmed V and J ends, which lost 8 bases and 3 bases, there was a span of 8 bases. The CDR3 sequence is CASRQSYEQYF. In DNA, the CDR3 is TGTGCCAGCCGACAGAGCTACGAGCAGTACTTC. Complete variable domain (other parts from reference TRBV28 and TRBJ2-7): DVKVTQSSRYLVKRTGEKVFLECVQDMDHENMFWYRQDPGLGLRLIYFSYDVKMKEKGDIPEGYSVSREKKERFSLILESASTNQTSMYLCASRQSYEQYFGPGTRLTVT.

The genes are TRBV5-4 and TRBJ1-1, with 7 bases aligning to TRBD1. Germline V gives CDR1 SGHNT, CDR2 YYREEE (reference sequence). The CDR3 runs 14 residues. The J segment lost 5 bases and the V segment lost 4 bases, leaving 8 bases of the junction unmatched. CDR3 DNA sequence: TGTGCCAGCAGCGACAGGGTGGGTAGGACTGAAGCTTTCTTT. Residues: CASSDRVGRTEAFF.

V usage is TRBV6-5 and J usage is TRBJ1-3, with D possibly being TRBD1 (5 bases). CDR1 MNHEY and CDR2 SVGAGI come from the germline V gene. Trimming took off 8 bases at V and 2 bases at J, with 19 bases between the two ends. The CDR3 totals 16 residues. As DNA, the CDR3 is TGTGCCAGCGGTCACTTCGGACACAACCCTGGAAACACCATATATTTT. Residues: CASGHFGHNPGNTIYF.

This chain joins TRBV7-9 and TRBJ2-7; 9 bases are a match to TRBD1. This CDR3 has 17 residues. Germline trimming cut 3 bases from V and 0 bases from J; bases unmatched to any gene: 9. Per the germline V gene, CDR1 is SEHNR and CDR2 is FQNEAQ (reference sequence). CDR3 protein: CASSLSTDRGYSYEQYF. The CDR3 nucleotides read TGTGCCAGCAGCTTGTCTACGGACAGGGGTTACTCCTACGAGCAGTACTTC.

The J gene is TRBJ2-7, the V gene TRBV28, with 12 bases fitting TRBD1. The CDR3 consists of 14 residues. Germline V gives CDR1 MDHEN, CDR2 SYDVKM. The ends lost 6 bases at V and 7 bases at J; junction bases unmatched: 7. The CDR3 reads CASSQGQGAGEQYF. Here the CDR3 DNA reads TGTGCCAGCAGCCAGGGACAGGGGGCGGGGGAGCAGTACTTC.

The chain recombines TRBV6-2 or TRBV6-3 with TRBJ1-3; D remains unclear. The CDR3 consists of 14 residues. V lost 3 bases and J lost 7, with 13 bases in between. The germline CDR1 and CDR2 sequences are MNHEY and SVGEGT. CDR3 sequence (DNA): TGTGCCAGCAGTTATGGACTGCTGGGGAACACCATATATTTT. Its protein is CASSYGLLGNTIYF.

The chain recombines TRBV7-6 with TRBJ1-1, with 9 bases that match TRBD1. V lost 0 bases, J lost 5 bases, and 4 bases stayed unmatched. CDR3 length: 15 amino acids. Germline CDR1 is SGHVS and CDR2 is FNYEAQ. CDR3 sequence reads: CASSLATGGRTEAFF. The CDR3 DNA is TGTGCCAGCAGCTTAGCCACAGGGGGCCGGACTGAAGCTTTCTTT.

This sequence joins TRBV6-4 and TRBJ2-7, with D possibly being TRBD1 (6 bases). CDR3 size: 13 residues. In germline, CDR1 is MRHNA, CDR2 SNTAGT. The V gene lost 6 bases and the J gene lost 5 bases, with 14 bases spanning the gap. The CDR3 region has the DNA TGTGCCAGCAGAAACTCAGGGGAAGACGAGCAGTACTTC. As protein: CASRNSGEDEQYF.

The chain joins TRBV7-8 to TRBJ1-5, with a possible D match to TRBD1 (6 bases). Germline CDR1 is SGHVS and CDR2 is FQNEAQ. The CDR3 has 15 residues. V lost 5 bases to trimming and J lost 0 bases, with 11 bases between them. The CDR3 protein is CASSETGYSNQPQHF. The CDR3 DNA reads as TGTGCCAGCAGCGAGACAGGTTATAGCAATCAGCCCCAGCATTTT.

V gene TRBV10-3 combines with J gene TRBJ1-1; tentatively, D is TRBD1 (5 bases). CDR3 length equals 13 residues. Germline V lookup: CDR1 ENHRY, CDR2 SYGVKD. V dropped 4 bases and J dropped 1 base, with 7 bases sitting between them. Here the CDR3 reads CAISGQKNTEAFF. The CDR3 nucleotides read TGTGCCATCAGTGGACAGAAGAACACTGAAGCTTTCTTT.

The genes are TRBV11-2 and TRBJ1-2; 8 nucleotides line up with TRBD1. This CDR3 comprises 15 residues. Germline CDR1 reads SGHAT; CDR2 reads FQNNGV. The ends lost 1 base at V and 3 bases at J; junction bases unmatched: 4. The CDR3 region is CASSLGQGAYYGYTF. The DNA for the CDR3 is TGTGCCAGCAGCTTAGGTCAGGGGGCGTACTATGGCTACACCTTC.

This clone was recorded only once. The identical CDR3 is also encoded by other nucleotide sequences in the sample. This CDR3 reads CASSVGGGTYEQYF. The CDR3 nucleotides read TGTGCCAGCAGCGTAGGCGGGGGGACCTACGAGCAGTACTTC. V gene TRBV9 combines with J gene TRBJ2-7; 8 bases are shared with TRBD2. This CDR3 comprises 14 residues. V lost 0 bases and J lost 2; bases outside the gene matches: 1. Germline V lookup: CDR1 SGDLS, CDR2 YYNGEE.

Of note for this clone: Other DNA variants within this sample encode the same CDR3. The DNA for the CDR3 is TGCGCCAGCAGCCTCACAGGCGGCACTGAAGCTTTCTTT. This sequence encodes CASSLTGGTEAFF. The genes are TRBV5-1 and TRBJ1-1; perhaps TRBD1 as D (5 bases). The CDR3 covers 13 residues. CDR1 SGHRS and CDR2 YFSETQ come from the germline V gene. V was trimmed by 4 bases and J by 4 bases, leaving 11 bases between them.

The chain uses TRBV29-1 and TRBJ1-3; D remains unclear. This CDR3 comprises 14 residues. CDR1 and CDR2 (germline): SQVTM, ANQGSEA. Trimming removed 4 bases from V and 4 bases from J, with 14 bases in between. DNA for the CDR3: TGCAGCGTTGTGAGGTGGGAGTCCGGAAACACCATATATTTT. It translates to CSVVRWESGNTIYF.

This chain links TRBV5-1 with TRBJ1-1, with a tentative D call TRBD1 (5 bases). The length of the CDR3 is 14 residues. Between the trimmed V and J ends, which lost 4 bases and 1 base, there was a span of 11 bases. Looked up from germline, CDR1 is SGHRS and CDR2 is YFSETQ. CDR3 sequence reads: CASSPQTANTEAFF. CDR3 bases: TGCGCCAGCAGCCCTCAGACAGCGAACACTGAAGCTTTCTTT.

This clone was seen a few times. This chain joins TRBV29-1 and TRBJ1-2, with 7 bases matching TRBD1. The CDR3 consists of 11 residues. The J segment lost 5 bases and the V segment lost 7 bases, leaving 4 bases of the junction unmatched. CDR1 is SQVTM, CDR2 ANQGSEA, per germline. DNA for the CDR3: TGCAGCGGGGGGGGACAGTATGGCTACACCTTC. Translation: CSGGGQYGYTF.

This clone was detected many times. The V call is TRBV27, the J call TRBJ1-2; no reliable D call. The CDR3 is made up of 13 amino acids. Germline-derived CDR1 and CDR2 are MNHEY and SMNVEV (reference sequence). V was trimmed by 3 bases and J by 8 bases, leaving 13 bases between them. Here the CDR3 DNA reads TGTGCCAGCAGTTTGACGAGCTTCGGGGGCTACACCTTC. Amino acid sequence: CASSLTSFGGYTF.

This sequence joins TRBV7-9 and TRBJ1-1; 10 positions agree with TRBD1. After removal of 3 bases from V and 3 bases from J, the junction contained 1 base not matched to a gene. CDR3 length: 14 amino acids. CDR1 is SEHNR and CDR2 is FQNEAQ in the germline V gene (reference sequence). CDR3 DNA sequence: TGTGCCAGCAGCTTGACAGGGGGCTACACTGAAGCTTTCTTT. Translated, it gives CASSLTGGYTEAFF.

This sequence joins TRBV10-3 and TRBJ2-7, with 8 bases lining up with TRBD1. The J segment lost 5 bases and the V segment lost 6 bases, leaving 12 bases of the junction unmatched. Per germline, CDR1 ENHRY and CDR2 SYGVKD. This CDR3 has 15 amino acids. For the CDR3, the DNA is TGTGCCATCAGAGAACGACCCTCAGGGGGCCACGAGCAGTACTTC. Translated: CAIRERPSGGHEQYF.

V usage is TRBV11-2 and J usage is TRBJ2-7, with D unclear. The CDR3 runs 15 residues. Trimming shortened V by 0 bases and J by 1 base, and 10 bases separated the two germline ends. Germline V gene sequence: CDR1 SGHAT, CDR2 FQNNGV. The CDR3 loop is CASSLEGFRSYEQYF. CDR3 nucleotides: TGTGCCAGCAGCTTAGAAGGATTCAGGTCCTACGAGCAGTACTTC. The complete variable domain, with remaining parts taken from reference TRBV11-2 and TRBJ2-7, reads EAGVAQSPRYKIIEKRQSVAFWCNPISGHATLYWYQQILGQGPKLLIQFQNNGVVDDSQLPKDRFSAERLKGVDSTLKIQPAKLEDSAVYLCASSLEGFRSYEQYFGPGTRLTVT.

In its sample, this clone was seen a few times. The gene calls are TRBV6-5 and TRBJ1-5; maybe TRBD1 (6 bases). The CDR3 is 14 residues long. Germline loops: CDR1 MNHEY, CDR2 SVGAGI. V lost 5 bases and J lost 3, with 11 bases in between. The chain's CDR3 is CASSRGQYNQPQHF. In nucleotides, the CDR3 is TGTGCCAGCAGTAGAGGACAGTACAATCAGCCCCAGCATTTT.

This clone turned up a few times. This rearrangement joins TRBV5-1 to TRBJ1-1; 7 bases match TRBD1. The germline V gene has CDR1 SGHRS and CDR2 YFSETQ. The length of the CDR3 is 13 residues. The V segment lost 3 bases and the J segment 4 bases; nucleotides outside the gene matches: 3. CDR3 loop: CASSSTGATEAFF. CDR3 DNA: TGCGCCAGCAGCTCTACAGGGGCCACTGAAGCTTTCTTT.

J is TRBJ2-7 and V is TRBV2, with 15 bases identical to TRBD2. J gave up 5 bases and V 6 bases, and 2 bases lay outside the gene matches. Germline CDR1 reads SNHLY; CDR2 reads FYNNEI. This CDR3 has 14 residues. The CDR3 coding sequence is TGTGCCAGCAGGGGGACTAGCGGGAGGCACGAGCAGTACTTC. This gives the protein CASRGTSGRHEQYF.

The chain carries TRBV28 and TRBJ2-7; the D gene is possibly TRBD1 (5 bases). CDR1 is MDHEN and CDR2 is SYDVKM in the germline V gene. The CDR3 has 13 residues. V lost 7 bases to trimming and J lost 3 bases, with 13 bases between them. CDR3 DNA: TGTGCCAGCACTCACGCAGGGCTCTACGAGCAGTACTTC. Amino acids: CASTHAGLYEQYF. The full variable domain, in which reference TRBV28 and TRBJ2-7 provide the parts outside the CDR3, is DVKVTQSSRYLVKRTGEKVFLECVQDMDHENMFWYRQDPGLGLRLIYFSYDVKMKEKGDIPEGYSVSREKKERFSLILESASTNQTSMYLCASTHAGLYEQYFGPGTRLTVT.

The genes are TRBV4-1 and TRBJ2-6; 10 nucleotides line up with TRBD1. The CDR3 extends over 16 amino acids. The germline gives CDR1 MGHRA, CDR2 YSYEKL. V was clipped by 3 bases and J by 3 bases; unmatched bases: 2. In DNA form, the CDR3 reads TGCGCCAGCAGCCAGGACAGGGGGGGTGGGGCCAACGTCCTGACTTTC. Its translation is CASSQDRGGGANVLTF.

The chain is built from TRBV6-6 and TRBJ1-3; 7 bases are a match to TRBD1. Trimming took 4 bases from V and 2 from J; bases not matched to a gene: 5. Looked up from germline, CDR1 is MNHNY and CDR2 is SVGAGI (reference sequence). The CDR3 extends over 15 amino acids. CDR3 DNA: TGTGCCAGCAGTTGGGGACAGTCACCTGGAAACACCATATATTTT. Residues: CASSWGQSPGNTIYF.

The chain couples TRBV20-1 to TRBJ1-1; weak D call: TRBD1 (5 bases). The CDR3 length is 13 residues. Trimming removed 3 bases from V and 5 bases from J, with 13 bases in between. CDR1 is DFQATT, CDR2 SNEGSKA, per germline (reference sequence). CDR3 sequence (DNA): TGCAGTGCTAGTCCCCCAGGGAGGACTGAAGCTTTCTTT. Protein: CSASPPGRTEAFF.